Included here is one T cell receptor (beta chain) sequence, with context. Per the authors' pipeline: Using reference gene primer amplification, nucleated cell counts were estimated. Clones were sequenced by immunoSEQ multiplex PCR, and TCRdb holds only the in-frame ones, with some missing. V and J calls and clone size follow that table, whereas D and trimming were derived from the DNA. The table lists approximately 260,000 clones, approximately 83% of them singletons. The data are from a study of blood T cell repertoires in COVID-19. Study-level background: The analysed material was cDNA or gDNA that came from T cells, B-cell-depleted T cells, or PBMCs.

The receptor's source is a woman older than 75 with acute or convalescent COVID-19. Source material: peripheral blood.

The CDR3 spells CASSVVPGQGSSGANVLTF. In DNA, the CDR3 is TGTGCCAGCAGCGTCGTACCGGGACAGGGGAGCTCTGGGGCCAACGTCCTGACTTTC. This sequence joins TRBV9 and TRBJ2-6; 10 bases agree with TRBD1. V lost 2 bases to trimming and J lost 0 bases; unmatched junction nucleotides: 8. Germline CDR1 and CDR2: SGDLS and YYNGEE. The CDR3 length is 19 residues.